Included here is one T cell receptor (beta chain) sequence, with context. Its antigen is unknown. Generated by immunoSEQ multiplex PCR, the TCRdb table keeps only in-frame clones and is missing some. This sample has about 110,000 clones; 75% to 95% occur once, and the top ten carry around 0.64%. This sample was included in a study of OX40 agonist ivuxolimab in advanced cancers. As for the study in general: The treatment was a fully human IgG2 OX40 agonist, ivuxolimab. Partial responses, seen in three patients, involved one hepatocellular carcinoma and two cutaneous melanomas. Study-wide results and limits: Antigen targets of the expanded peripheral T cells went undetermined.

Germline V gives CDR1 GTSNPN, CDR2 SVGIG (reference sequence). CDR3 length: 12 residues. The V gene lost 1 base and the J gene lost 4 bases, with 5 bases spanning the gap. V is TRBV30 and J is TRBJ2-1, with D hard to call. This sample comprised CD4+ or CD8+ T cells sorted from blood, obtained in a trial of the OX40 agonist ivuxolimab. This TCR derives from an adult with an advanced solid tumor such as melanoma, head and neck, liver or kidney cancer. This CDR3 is CAWSEYYNEQFF. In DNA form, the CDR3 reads TGTGCCTGGAGTGAGTATTACAATGAGCAGTTCTTC.